This TCR beta chain came from a study of cytomegalovirus exposure and HLA in healthy donors (dated by TCRdb to 2017 to 2019). Some background on the complete study: An earlier analysis of under 600 of the donors reported about 290 Gb of sequence data and about 100 million unique TCR beta sequences from 190 million or so T cells. Roughly 300 gigabases of sequencing data and around 85 million unique TCR sequences made up an early release that covered 640 HLA-typed donors. To predict cytomegalovirus infection status, the study brought together high-throughput TCR immunosequencing, statistical association of individual TCRs with disease status, and machine learning. The study was designed to test whether signatures of past pathogen exposure could be identified by cataloging public T cell receptors. In addition to the first cohort of roughly 700 subjects, a separate validation cohort of 120 different subjects was used. Of the roughly 410 genotyped donors, 65% to 90% were placed in the genetic ancestry cluster associated with self-reported Caucasian donors. A later analysis re-analyzed previously published TCR beta repertoires from roughly 630 donors and added high-resolution HLA genotyping to study TCR occurrence patterns. Typing coverage varied by locus: roughly 620-640 donors for A, B, C, DRB1 and DQB1; approximately 500 for DQA1; approximately 610 for DPA1; 400 to 480 for DPB1. The study used immunosequencing to profile the T cell repertoires of under 700 subjects and linked those repertoires to cytomegalovirus serostatus. A few DR-DQ haplotypes were treated as single units for association and clustering because of strong linkage in the cohort. Among a few hundred genotyped donors of the cohort, an average of approximately 230,000 unique TCR beta nucleotide sequences were sequenced per donor, 15% to 20% of them non-productive. The later analysis used no new phenotypic data to find candidate immune exposures, relying instead on TCR beta sequences and their occurrence across donors. Alongside the repertoire data, information on donor age, sex, ethnicity and CMV serostatus was compiled. To decide whether each TCR beta V gene segment behaved as functional or pseudogenic, an earlier analysis of 587 of the donors relied on high-throughput TCR beta sequencing. All discovery cohort repertoires had been generated using a single sequencing platform. Class I and class II HLA loci were covered by the typing at four-digit resolution. A later genetic analysis used genome-wide SNP genotypes for about 60% of the 666 donors, treating that subset as a discovery cohort.

What the authors observed across the whole study: According to the authors, the approach could potentially be generalized to other disease states and immunological phenotypes. A cluster of highly shared sequence variants was judged likely to represent a technical artifact of the sequencing pipeline. For the cohort, immune exposure information was limited to CMV serostatus. HLA typing was unavailable for some donors at each locus, so association tests used only the typed subset. When HLA alleles, especially DR and DQ, strongly co-occurred, attributing TCR associations to individual alleles was difficult. A later analysis associated 15,000 to 20,000 TCR beta sequences with specific HLA alleles at a false discovery rate of 0.05. Because counts were too low, roughly 17 rarely observed V segments, including chromosome 9 orphons, were left out of the earlier analysis of approximately 580 of the donors. A further reported finding was that TCR beta sequences accurately predicted the HLA-A and HLA-B alleles for most subjects in the first cohort. According to a later analysis, most CMV-associated TCR beta chains appeared to be HLA-restricted, and the HLA associations seemed to be driven largely by CMV exposure. The study listed approximately 150 TCR beta chains as associated with cytomegalovirus. Linkage disequilibrium might explain the correlated functional status among segregating V segments, but an unknown experimental factor could not be ruled out. Most TCR sequences were observed very rarely across donors, whereas some public TCRs were present in many individuals. The classifier was reported to diagnose cytomegalovirus status with high specificity and sensitivity in both the original and validation cohorts. In a later analysis, several top co-occurrence clusters were reported to appear linked to parvovirus B19, influenza, CMV and Epstein-Barr virus. A later genetic analysis reported fewer N-insertions in productive TCRs among donors in an Asian-associated ancestry cluster than the roughly 670-donor mean. In a later analysis, the rate of TCR association differed among HLA loci, with DRB1 alleles having the most associated TCRs and HLA-C alleles having the fewest. Some IMGT-functional V segments, including TRBV6-2 and TRBV6-3, could not be told apart with the 87-base-pair reads, so those segments were excluded. An association between a missense DCLRE1C variant and V-gene and J-gene trimming of TCR beta chains was found in a later genetic analysis and replicated in an independent cohort. In vitro tests confirmed that a few of the cytomegalovirus-associated TCR beta chains recognize cytomegalovirus antigens. Presence/absence analyses assumed roughly uniform sequencing depth across donors, an assumption that may not hold. Only TCR beta chains were sequenced in this cohort, and the absence of alpha or paired-chain data limited detectable features. In an earlier analysis of over 550 of the donors, most TCR beta V segments were observed in productive rearrangements about 87% or about 30% of the time, broadly matching IMGT annotations. In a later analysis, HLA-associated TCR beta chains were found to be more clonally expanded and to have lower generation probabilities than equally common non-associated chains.

In total, fewer than 750 healthy bone marrow donors made up the cohort. At the time of sampling, all cohort members were nominally healthy, though unrecorded immune exposures were likely present. The donor tested CMV seropositive, placing the donor among the approximately 290 seropositive members of the cohort. A peripheral blood sample was collected from each donor, and TCR beta sequencing was performed on peripheral blood mononuclear cells. Genomic DNA extraction from the blood cell samples was performed with the Qiagen DNeasy Blood Extraction Kit. Receptors were amplified or captured by the immunoSEQ multiplex PCR assay. The multiplex PCR relied on a mix of 60 forward primers for TCR Vbeta segments and 13 reverse primers for TCR Jbeta segments. Amplification of the CDR3 region of rearranged TCR beta genes was performed with a multiplex PCR assay on genomic DNA. The amplified TCR beta libraries were sequenced on the Illumina HiSeq System as 87-base-pair reads. As for how the authors treated the data: A later analysis tallied approximately 87 million unique TCR beta chains across the 610 or so repertoires, and some 10 million of those chains were shared by two or more donors. Raw reads were error-corrected and collapsed into unique sequences with a nearest-neighbor algorithm that merged closely related sequences to remove PCR and sequencing errors. V, D and J gene segments were assigned by aligning CDR3 sequences to IMGT reference sequences. For a sequence to be retained, a match of at least six nucleotides was required to both a V gene segment and a J gene segment. Rearrangements were called productive when the CDR3 lacked stop codons and stayed in frame with V and J; all others were non-productive. CDR3 was defined according to IMGT convention as the region running from the second conserved V-encoded cysteine to the conserved J-encoded phenylalanine. In an earlier analysis of around 640 of the donors, sequences lacking an unambiguous match to a single V gene segment were excluded. An earlier analysis of fewer than 750 of the donors classified V segments as functional when productive rearrangements were above 56.7% and as segregating when the standard deviation between donors was above 5%. A statistical classification framework was developed to diagnose cytomegalovirus status using the catalog of TCR beta chain sequences. In a later analysis, TCR nucleotide sequences were compared against IMGT/GENE-DB human TR gene sequences so that V and J genes could be assigned. Using the TCRdist pipeline, a later analysis assigned CDR3 sequences along with most-parsimonious VDJ recombination scenarios. A later analysis defined each TCR beta chain by its CDR3 amino acid sequence plus V-gene family, and excluded reads lacking a unique V-gene family. A later analysis removed several hundred highly shared, low-generation-probability nucleotide sequences to deal with suspected cross-contamination and a sequencing artifact. A later analysis calculated a clonal expansion index for each public chain from normalized within-repertoire ranks of inferred template counts. In a later analysis, generation probabilities were computed using a VDJ recombination model fitted to out-of-frame rearrangements, and the results were checked against IGoR. In a later analysis, TCR-TCR, TCR-HLA and TCR-CMV co-occurrence was scored with hypergeometric tests, and a repertoire-size bias correction was applied to TCR pairs. A later analysis estimated false discovery rates by permuting HLA or CMV assignments 20 times. In a later analysis, co-occurring TCRs were grouped using DBSCAN, and TCRdist sequence similarity was added for clustering within HLA-allele-positive subsets. Repertoires with fewer than 30,000 or more than 120,000 public chains, plus five repertoires with anomalous nucleotide sharing, were excluded from co-occurrence clustering. Imported from immuneACCESS, the table was reduced by TCRdb to in-frame sequences with V and J called. These copies leave out some clones; in studies compared against another copy, an unresolved V gene accounts for under half, and the cause of the remainder is not known. V and J calls and clone size are given by that table; D and trimming were obtained from the DNA. Within this sample are about 160,000 clones, with 75% to 85% of them counted one time only. 6.4% of the sample is taken by the ten largest.

This clone was counted between two and nine times. What antigen it recognizes has not been identified. Within one base of it there is no much larger clone, and no base qualities were kept. V drops 2 bases and J drops 11 bases, leaving 15 bases in between. There are 13 amino acids in the CDR3, from cysteine to phenylalanine inclusive. The sequence is cut down to CDR3 DNA, 39 bases in frame from base 1. Reading the germline V gene gives CDR1 MNHNS and CDR2 SASEGT. Material for sequencing was PBMCs. This clonotype originated in a man aged 50 to 59 in good health and CMV-seropositive. The chain couples TRBV6-1 to TRBJ1-1; the D segment could be TRBD1, given 6 matching bases. The DNA sequence reads TGTGCCAGCAGTGAAAGCGGGGGGGCTCGGGCTTTCTTT. Its amino acids are CASSESGGARAFF.